This is a list of T cell receptor beta chains from one sample in a study of T cell responses to AZD1222 COVID-19 vaccine. Profiling relied on immunoSEQ multiplex PCR, and the TCRdb table lists in-frame clones only, not all of them. The data contain roughly 35,000 clones, 70% to 80% of them singletons. The sequenced sample was peripheral blood, obtained 28 days after the second AZD1222 dose. These TCRs come from an adult who received the AZD1222 COVID-19 vaccine. CDR3s include the opening cysteine and the closing phenylalanine or tryptophan. Each record gives: CDR3 DNA, CDR3 protein, D gene, clone size, J gene, V gene. A D gene is named only where the DNA matches it firmly. The listing skips clone size in some rows; elsewhere it reads once, few, many or a size class.

TGTGCCAGTAGTCCGCCACTAGCGGGGCACACCGGGGAGCTGTTTTTT | CASSPPLAGHTGELFF | TRBD2 | few | TRBJ2-2 | TRBV19
TGTGCCAGCAGTCCCAGTATTGGTGGCTACACCTTC | CASSPSIGGYTF | . | . | TRBJ1-2 | TRBV6-5
TGTGCCAGCAGCCTTGGGGGTAGGGAGACCCAGTACTTC | CASSLGGRETQYF | . | once | TRBJ2-5 | TRBV11-2
TGTGCCAGCAGCGCCGGGACAGGGGTGTCACCCCTCCACTTT | CASSAGTGVSPLHF | TRBD1 | . | TRBJ1-6 | TRBV9
TGTGCCAGCAGCCAAGGACAGGGACGGACCGGGGAGCTGTTTTTT | CASSQGQGRTGELFF | TRBD1 | . | TRBJ2-2 | TRBV4-2
TGTGCCAGCAGCCTAACGGGGGAGAATTCACCCCTCCACTTT | CASSLTGENSPLHF | . | . | TRBJ1-6 | TRBV7-9
TGTGCCACCAGCAGAGATTTGAGTGGGGGGGCTGCAAACACCATATATTTT | CATSRDLSGGAANTIYF | . | . | TRBJ1-3 | TRBV15
TGTGCCAGCAGCCGCCCCAGCAGGGGGCTTAACTATGGCTACACCTTC | CASSRPSRGLNYGYTF | TRBD1 | few | TRBJ1-2 | TRBV7-9
TGCGCCAGCAGCTTTACAGGGGAAGGCACTGAAGCTTTCTTT | CASSFTGEGTEAFF | TRBD1 | . | TRBJ1-1 | TRBV5-1
TGCGCCAGCAGCACACCATTTACTGCTCGAGAGACCCAGTACTTC | CASSTPFTARETQYF | . | . | TRBJ2-5 | TRBV10-2
TGTGCCAGCAGAGGGGGGGGTAGTTCACCCCTCCACTTT | CASRGGGSSPLHF | . | few | TRBJ1-6 | TRBV28